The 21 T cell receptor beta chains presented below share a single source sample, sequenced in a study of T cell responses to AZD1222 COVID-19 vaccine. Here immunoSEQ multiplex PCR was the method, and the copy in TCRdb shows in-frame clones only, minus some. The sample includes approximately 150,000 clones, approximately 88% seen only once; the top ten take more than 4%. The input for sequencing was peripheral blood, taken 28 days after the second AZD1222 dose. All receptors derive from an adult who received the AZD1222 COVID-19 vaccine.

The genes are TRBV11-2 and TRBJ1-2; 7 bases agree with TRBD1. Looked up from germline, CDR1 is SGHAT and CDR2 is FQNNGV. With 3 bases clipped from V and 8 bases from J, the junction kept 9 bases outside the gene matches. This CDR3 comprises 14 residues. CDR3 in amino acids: CASSFRQGSYGYTF. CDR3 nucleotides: TGTGCCAGCAGCTTTCGACAGGGCTCATACGGCTACACCTTC.

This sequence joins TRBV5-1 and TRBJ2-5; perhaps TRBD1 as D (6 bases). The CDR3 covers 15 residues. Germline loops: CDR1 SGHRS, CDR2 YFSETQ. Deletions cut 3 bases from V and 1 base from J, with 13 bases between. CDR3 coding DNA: TGCGCCAGCAGCTCCCAGACAGGTACCCAAGAGACCCAGTACTTC. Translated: CASSSQTGTQETQYF.

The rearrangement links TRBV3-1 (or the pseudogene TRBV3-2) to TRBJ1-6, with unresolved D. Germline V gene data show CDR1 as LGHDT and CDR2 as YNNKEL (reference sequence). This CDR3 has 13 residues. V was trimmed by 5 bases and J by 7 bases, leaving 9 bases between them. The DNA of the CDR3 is TGTGCCAGCAGCGCTACCAGCAATTCACCCCTCCACTTT. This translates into CASSATSNSPLHF.

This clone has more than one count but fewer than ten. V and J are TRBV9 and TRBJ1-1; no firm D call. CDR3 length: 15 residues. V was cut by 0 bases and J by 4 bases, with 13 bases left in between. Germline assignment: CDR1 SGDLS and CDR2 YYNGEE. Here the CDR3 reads CASSVAIPGFTEAFF. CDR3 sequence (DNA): TGTGCCAGCAGCGTAGCTATCCCGGGGTTCACTGAAGCTTTCTTT. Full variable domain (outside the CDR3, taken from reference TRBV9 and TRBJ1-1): DSGVTQTPKHLITATGQRVTLRCSPRSGDLSVYWYQQSLDQGLQFLIQYYNGEERAKGNILERFSAQQFPDLHSELNLSSLELGDSALYFCASSVAIPGFTEAFFGQGTRLTVV.

The CDR3 sequence: CATGTMNTEAFF. CDR3 bases: TGTGCCACCGGGACAATGAACACTGAAGCTTTCTTT. The rearrangement links TRBV13 to TRBJ1-1; tentative D call: TRBD1 (6 bases). Trimming stripped 10 bases from V and 0 bases from J, with 9 bases between. Germline V CDR1 and CDR2: PRHDT, FYEKMQ (reference sequence). This CDR3 has 12 residues.

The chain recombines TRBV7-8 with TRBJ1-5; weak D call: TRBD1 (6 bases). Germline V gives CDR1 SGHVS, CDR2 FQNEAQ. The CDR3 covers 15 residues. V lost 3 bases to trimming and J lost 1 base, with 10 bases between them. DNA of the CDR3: TGTGCCAGCAGCTTGCTCAGGGGAAGCAATCAGCCCCAGCATTTT. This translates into CASSLLRGSNQPQHF.

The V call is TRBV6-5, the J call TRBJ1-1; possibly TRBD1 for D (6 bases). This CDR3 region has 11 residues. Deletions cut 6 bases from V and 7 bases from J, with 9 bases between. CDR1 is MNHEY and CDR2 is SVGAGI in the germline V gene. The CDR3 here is CASSQGNEAFF. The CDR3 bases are TGTGCCAGCAGCCAGGGGAATGAAGCTTTCTTT.

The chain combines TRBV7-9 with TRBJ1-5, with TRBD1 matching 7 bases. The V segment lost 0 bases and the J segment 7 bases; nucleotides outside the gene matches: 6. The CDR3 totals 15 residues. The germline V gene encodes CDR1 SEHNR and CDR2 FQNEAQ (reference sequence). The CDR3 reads CASSLAGGEGQPQHF. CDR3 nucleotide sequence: TGTGCCAGCAGCTTAGCAGGGGGCGAGGGACAGCCCCAGCATTTT.

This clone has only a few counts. This CDR3 is CASSQEYSGSEAFF. As DNA, the CDR3 is TGCGCCAGCAGCCAAGAGTATAGTGGGAGCGAAGCTTTCTTT. The chain has TRBV4-1 and TRBJ1-1, with D uncertain. The germline CDR1 and CDR2 sequences are MGHRA and YSYEKL. The CDR3 extends over 14 amino acids. Trimming pared 0 bases from V and 8 bases from J, leaving 13 bases between.

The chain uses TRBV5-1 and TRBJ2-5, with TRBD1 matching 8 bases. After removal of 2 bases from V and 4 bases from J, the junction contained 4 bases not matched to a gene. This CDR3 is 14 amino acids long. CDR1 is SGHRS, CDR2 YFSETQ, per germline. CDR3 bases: TGCGCCAGCAGCTTCGGACAGGGCGGAGAGACCCAGTACTTC. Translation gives CASSFGQGGETQYF.

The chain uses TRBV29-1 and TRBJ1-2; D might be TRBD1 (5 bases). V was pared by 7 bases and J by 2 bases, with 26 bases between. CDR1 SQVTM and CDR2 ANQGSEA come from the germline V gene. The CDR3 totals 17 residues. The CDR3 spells CSAWGLVSYPVNYGYTF. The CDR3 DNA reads TGCAGCGCCTGGGGCCTGGTGAGTTATCCCGTCAACTATGGCTACACCTTC.

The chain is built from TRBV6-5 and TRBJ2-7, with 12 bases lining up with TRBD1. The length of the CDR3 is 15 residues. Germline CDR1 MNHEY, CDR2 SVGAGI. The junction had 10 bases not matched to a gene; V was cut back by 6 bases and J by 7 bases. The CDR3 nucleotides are TGTGCCAGCAGCCCGCCGGGGACAGGGGGCCGAGAGCAGTACTTC. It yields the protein CASSPPGTGGREQYF.

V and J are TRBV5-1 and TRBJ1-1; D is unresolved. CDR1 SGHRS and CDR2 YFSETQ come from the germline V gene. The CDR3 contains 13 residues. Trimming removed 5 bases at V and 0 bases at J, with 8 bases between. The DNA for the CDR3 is TGCGCCAGCAGGGGTACGGTGAACACTGAAGCTTTCTTT. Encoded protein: CASRGTVNTEAFF.

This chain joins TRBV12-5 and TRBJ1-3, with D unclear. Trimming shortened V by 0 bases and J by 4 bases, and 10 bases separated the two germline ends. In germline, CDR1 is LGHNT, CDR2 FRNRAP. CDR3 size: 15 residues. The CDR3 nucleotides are TGTGCTAGTGGTTTGGTAATATCCGGGGGAAACACCATATATTTT. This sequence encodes CASGLVISGGNTIYF.

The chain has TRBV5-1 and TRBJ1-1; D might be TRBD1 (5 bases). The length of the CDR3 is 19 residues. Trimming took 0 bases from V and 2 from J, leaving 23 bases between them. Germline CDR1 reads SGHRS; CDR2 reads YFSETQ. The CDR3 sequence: CASSLASAGATRVNTEAFF. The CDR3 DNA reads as TGCGCCAGCAGCTTGGCTTCAGCCGGGGCGACTCGGGTTAACACTGAAGCTTTCTTT.

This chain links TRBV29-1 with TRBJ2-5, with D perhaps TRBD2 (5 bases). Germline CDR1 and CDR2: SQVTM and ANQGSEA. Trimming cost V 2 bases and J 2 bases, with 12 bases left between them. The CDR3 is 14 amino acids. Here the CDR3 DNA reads TGCAGCGTTGAAAAATTTGAGCGGCAAGAGACCCAGTACTTC. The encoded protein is CSVEKFERQETQYF. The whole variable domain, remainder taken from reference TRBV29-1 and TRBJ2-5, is SAVISQKPSRDICQRGTSLTIQCQVDSQVTMMFWYRQQPGQSLTLIATANQGSEATYESGFVIDKFPISRPNLTFSTLTVSNMSPEDSSIYLCSVEKFERQETQYFGPGTRLLVL.

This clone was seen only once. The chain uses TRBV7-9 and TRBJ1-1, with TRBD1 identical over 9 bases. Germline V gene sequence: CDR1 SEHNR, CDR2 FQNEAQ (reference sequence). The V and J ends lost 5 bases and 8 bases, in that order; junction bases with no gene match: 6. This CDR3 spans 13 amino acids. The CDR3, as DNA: TGTGCCAGCAGCCCACGGACAGGGGAGGAAGCTTTCTTT. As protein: CASSPRTGEEAFF.

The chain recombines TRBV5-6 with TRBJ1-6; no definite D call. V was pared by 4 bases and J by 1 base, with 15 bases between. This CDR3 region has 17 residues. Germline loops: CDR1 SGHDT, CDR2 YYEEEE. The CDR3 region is CASSPKGFKSYNSPLHF. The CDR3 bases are TGTGCCAGCAGCCCAAAAGGGTTTAAGTCCTATAATTCACCCCTCCACTTT.

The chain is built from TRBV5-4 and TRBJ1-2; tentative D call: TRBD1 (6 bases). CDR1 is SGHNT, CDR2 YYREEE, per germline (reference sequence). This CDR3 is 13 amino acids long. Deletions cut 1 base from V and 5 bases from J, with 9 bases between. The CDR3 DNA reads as TGTGCCAGCAGCTTGCCAGGGGAGTATGGCTACACCTTC. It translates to CASSLPGEYGYTF.

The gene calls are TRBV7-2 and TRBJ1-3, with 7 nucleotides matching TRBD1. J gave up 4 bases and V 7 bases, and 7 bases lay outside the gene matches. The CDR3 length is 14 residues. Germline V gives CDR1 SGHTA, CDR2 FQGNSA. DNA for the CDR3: TGTGCCAGCAACGTAAGGGGGCTCGGAAACACCATATATTTT. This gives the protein CASNVRGLGNTIYF.

CDR3 residues: CASSPLRPGANTEAFF. CDR3 DNA: TGTGCCAGCAGCCCTTTGCGGCCAGGCGCGAACACTGAAGCTTTCTTT. This chain links TRBV9 with TRBJ1-1; D is unresolved. The CDR3 runs 16 residues. CDR1 and CDR2 from the germline V gene are SGDLS and YYNGEE. V shed 4 bases and J shed 1 base, with 17 bases lying between them.